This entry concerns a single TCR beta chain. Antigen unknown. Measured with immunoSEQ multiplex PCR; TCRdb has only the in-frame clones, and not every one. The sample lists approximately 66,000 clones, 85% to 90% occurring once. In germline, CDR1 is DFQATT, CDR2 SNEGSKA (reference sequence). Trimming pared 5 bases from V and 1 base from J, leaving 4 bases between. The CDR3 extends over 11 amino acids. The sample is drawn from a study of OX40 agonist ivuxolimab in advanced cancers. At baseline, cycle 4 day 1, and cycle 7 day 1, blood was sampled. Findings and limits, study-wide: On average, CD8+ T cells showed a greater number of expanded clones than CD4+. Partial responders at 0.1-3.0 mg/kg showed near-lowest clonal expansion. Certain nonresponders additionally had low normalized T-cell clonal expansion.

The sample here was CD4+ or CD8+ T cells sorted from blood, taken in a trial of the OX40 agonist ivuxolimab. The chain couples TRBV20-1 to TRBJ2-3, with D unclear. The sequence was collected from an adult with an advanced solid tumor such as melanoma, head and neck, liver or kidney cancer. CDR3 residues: CSARGTDTQYF. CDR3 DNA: TGCAGTGCTCGAGGCACAGATACGCAGTATTTT.